These 2 T cell receptor beta chains share one sample of origin, sequenced in a study of vaccination effects on CD4 cells after COVID-19. Before sequencing, viral peptide pools were used by the ViraFEST assay to expand antigen-specific CD4+ T cells. Following an approximately ten-day culture, CD4+ T cells were purified. Every participant took two doses of the BNT162b2 or mRNA-1273 vaccine. This table comes from immunoSEQ multiplex PCR, and its TCRdb copy is limited to in-frame clones, with some not included. This sample has 57,000 or so clones, with 55% to 85% found just once. No antigen has been identified for these receptors. This sample comprised CD4+ T cells from PBMCs cultured with HCoV-229E spike peptides, obtained after COVID-19 vaccination. The receptors here all came from a human donor who received a COVID-19 vaccine.

CDR3: CASSQEIRSYGTQYF. In DNA form, the CDR3 reads TGCGCCAGCAGCCAAGAAATACGGTCCTACGGGACGCAGTATTTT. The chain combines TRBV4-3 with TRBJ2-3; D remains unclear. Germline-derived CDR1 and CDR2 are LGHNA and YSLEER. There are 15 residues in the CDR3. V lost 0 bases, J lost 9 bases, and 16 bases lay in between.

The rearrangement joins TRBV4-2 to TRBJ2-3; 11 bases are a match to TRBD2. Germline V gene data show CDR1 as LGHNA and CDR2 as YNFKEQ. The length of the CDR3 is 16 residues. V lost 1 base to trimming and J lost 7 bases; unmatched junction nucleotides: 7. The CDR3 coding sequence is TGTGCCAGCAGCCAAGGGGCTAGCGGGGGGCAAAATACGCAGTATTTT. It encodes CASSQGASGGQNTQYF.